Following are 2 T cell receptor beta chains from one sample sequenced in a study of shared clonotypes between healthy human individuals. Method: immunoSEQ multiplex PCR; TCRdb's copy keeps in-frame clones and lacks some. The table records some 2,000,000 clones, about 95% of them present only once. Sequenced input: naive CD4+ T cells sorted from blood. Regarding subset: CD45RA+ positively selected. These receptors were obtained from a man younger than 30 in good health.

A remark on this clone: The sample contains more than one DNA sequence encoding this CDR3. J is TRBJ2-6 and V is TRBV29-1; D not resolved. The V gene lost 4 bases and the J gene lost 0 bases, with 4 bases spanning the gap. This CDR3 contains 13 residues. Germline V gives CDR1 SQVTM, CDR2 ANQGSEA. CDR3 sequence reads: CSVASSGANVLTF. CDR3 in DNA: TGCAGCGTTGCCAGCTCTGGGGCCAACGTCCTGACTTTC.

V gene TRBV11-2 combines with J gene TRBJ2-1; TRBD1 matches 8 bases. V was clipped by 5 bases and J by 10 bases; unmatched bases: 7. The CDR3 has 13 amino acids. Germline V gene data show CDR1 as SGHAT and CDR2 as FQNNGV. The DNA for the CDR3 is TGTGCCAGCAGCCGCGCAGGGGGCGCAGAGCAGTTCTTC. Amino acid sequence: CASSRAGGAEQFF.